This T cell receptor (beta chain) is drawn from a study of T-cell memory formation after mild COVID-19. The study, taken as a whole, reports: Some SARS-CoV-2-responding clones were already detected in memory before infection. Day 37-peaking second-wave clones had unconfirmed SARS-CoV-2 specificity.

Sample barcodes and UMIs were carried by the TCR alpha and TCR beta cDNA libraries that 5'RACE generated with constant-segment primers. TCRdb passed the 5' RACE reads through MiXCR, listing each CDR3 protein once. Counted here are around 370,000 distinct CDR3 sequences, under 25% occurring once; the ten biggest clones make up about an eighth. Deletions cut 7 bases from V and 7 bases from J, with 14 bases between. This CDR3 is 12 amino acids long. Germline V lookup: CDR1 SEHNR, CDR2 FQNEAQ (reference sequence). This clonotype turned up a few times. What it recognizes is unknown. This TCR was recovered from an adult woman who had mild COVID-19 (a few samples of this study predate the infection). Cell type and time point are not known. The chain links TRBV7-9 to TRBJ2-7; tentatively, D is TRBD2 (7 bases). The material sequenced was PBMCs or a T cell subset sorted from them (not recorded which). The CDR3 DNA is TGTGCCAGCACCCAGAGGGGGGGAGAGCAGTACTTC. Amino acids: CASTQRGGEQYF. Drawing the rest from reference TRBV7-9 and TRBJ2-7, the complete variable domain is DTGVSQNPRHKITKRGQNVTFRCDPISEHNRLYWYRQTLGQGPEFLTYFQNEAQLEKSRLLSDRFSAERPKGSFSTLEIQRTEQGDSAMYLCASTQRGGEQYFGPGTRLTVT.